The clone carrying this T cell receptor beta chain counts as medium-sized. Its specificity is not known. Per the germline V gene, CDR1 is MNHEY and CDR2 is SVGAGI. The V and J ends lost 0 bases and 2 bases respectively, with 14 bases between them. There are 16 residues in the CDR3. One entry per CDR3 protein, called by TCRdb with MiXCR from the reads. This table has 13,000 or so distinct CDR3 sequences, approximately 19% appearing once. The data were taken from a study of liver allograft versus peripheral blood T cells. Overall study context: Repertoires of T cell receptors in transplanted livers were compared with recipients' peripheral blood repertoires.

Study-level points and caveats: Peripheral blood reportedly held T cell receptor repertoires that differed from those inside liver allografts.

This chain links TRBV6-5 with TRBJ2-7, with D possibly TRBD2 on 5 matching bases. The receptor was isolated from a human patient who had a liver transplant. Some of these T cells may belong to the graft donor. The CDR3 reads CASSYSYQAGTYEQYF. The CDR3 DNA reads as TGTGCCAGCAGTTACTCGTACCAGGCCGGGACCTACGAGCAGTACTTC.